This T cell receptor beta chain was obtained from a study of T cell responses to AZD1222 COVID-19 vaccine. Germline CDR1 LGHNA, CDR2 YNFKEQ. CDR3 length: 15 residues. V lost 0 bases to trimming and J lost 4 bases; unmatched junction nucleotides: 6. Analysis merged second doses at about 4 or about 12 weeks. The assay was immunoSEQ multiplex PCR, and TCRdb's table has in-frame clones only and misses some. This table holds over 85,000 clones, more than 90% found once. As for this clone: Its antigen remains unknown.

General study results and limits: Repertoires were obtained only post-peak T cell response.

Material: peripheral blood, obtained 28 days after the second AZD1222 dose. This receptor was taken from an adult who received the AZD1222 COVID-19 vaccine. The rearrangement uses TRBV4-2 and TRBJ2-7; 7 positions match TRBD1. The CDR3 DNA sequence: TGTGCCAGCAGCCAAGACGAGGACAGGATTTACGAGCAGTACTTC. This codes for CASSQDEDRIYEQYF.